These 7 T cell receptor beta chains came from one sample sequenced in a study of blood T cell repertoires in COVID-19. TCRdb's copy holds only in-frame clones and misses some; the assay was immunoSEQ multiplex PCR. The sample includes 250,000 to 350,000 clones, more than 70% of them seen just once. Material: peripheral blood. The receptors were sampled from a woman aged 25 to 39 with COVID-19, enrolled during active disease.

V and J are TRBV6-5 and TRBJ2-7; 9 bases match TRBD1. J was trimmed by 1 base and V by 5 bases; bases with no gene match: 3. The CDR3 loop spans 14 amino acids. Germline loops: CDR1 MNHEY, CDR2 SVGAGI. CDR3 sequence reads: CASSPGQGSYEQYF. DNA for the CDR3: TGTGCCAGCAGTCCGGGACAGGGATCCTACGAGCAGTACTTC.

V gene TRBV5-1 combines with J gene TRBJ2-1; 12 positions match TRBD1. This CDR3 spans 15 amino acids. Germline V lookup: CDR1 SGHRS, CDR2 YFSETQ. V shed 2 bases, J shed 7 bases, and the junction held 4 bases outside the gene matches. The CDR3: CASSLGTGGLNEQFF. In DNA form, the CDR3 reads TGCGCCAGCAGCTTAGGGACAGGGGGCTTAAATGAGCAGTTCTTC.

The V gene is TRBV27, the J gene TRBJ1-2, with a weak D call TRBD1 (5 bases). Trimming pared 6 bases from V and 8 bases from J, leaving 16 bases between. Germline V gene lookup returns CDR1 MNHEY and CDR2 SMNVEV (reference sequence). The CDR3 sequence is 13 residues long. CDR3 in DNA: TGTGCCAGCAGACTCGGATCTCAGGGAGGCTACACCTTC. This sequence encodes CASRLGSQGGYTF.

The chain couples TRBV4-1 to TRBJ2-1; 9 bases are a match to TRBD1. CDR1 is MGHRA, CDR2 YSYEKL, per germline. Trimming removed 1 base from V and 4 bases from J; junction bases left unmatched: 11. This CDR3 has 18 amino acids. The CDR3 nucleotides read TGCGCCAGCAGCCAAGGACTTACCGGGACAGGGTCATACAATGAGCAGTTCTTC. Protein: CASSQGLTGTGSYNEQFF.

The V and J genes are TRBV28 and TRBJ1-2, with TRBD1 identical over 8 bases. Trimming at V came to 2 bases and at J to 0 bases, leaving 17 bases not matched to a gene. The germline gives CDR1 MDHEN, CDR2 SYDVKM. The CDR3 length is 20 residues. CDR3: CASSLGFSFAGGYSNYGYTF. The CDR3 DNA reads TGTGCCAGCAGTTTAGGGTTCTCATTCGCAGGGGGCTACTCTAACTATGGCTACACCTTC.

The rearrangement joins TRBV2 to TRBJ2-6; weak D call: TRBD2 (5 bases). This CDR3 has 16 residues. Trimming took off 4 bases at V and 0 bases at J, with 10 bases between the two ends. Germline V gene data show CDR1 as SNHLY and CDR2 as FYNNEI. For the CDR3, the DNA is TGTGCCAGCAGTGGTGGGAGTTCCTCTGGGGCCAACGTCCTGACTTTC. This codes for CASSGGSSSGANVLTF.

Here the CDR3 DNA reads TGTGCCACCAGTGACTCTTTCCTAGCGGGGGGGTCCACAGATACGCAGTATTTT. The encoded protein is CATSDSFLAGGSTDTQYF. V usage is TRBV24-1 and J usage is TRBJ2-3, with TRBD2 matching over 12 bases. This CDR3 region has 18 residues. The V gene's germline CDR1 is KGHDR and CDR2 SFDVKD. The J segment lost 2 bases and the V segment lost 4 bases, leaving 9 bases of the junction unmatched.